This T cell receptor beta chain was identified in a study of CD8 T cells in ankylosing spondylitis. Each CDR3 protein gets one entry after TCRdb re-called the 5' RACE reads with MiXCR. The table lists around 540,000 distinct CDR3 sequences, roughly 13% of them singletons, with over 6.5% in the top ten. Study findings and constraints: Typical of ankylosing spondylitis blood, it appeared, was a TCR beta motif of eight highly homologous variants.

As concerns this clonotype: Its antigen remains unidentified.

This CDR3 contains 14 residues. V was clipped by 6 bases and J by 9 bases; unmatched bases: 6. This receptor was identified in a male donor with ankylosing spondylitis. The chain has TRBV12-3 or TRBV12-4 and TRBJ1-6, with 9 bases identical to TRBD1. The sequencing sample was made of blood, either unsorted or a sorted T cell fraction (not recorded which). CDR3 sequence reads: CASSGTGSGSPLHF. The CDR3 region has the DNA TGTGCCAGCAGCGGGACAGGGTCGGGTTCACCCCTCCACTTT.